Sequencing of this T cell receptor beta chain was carried out in a study of OX40 agonist ivuxolimab in advanced cancers. In the study overall: Ivuxolimab is a fully human IgG2 antibody that activates OX40 (CD134). Whole-study findings and limits: Specificity for antigen went undetermined in the expanded peripheral T cells.

Data came from immunoSEQ multiplex PCR; TCRdb stores just in-frame clones and leaves some out. This sample has under 75,000 clones, with around 81% found just once. J lost 7 bases, V lost 1 base, and 4 bases had no gene match. The length of the CDR3 is 13 residues. Germline assignment: CDR1 GTSNPN and CDR2 SVGIG (reference sequence). Patients with a history of autoimmune disease or on systemic immunosuppression were excluded. This clone showed up just a few times. The target antigen is unknown. The TCR originated in an adult with an advanced solid tumor such as melanoma, head and neck, liver or kidney cancer. The sequencing used CD4+ or CD8+ T cells sorted from blood, collected in a trial of the OX40 agonist ivuxolimab. This sequence joins TRBV30 and TRBJ1-2, with TRBD1 matching over 9 bases. The CDR3 DNA follows: TGTGCCTGGAGTGCACAGGGGGCTTTTGGCTACACCTTC. Protein product: CAWSAQGAFGYTF.